A selection of T cell receptor beta chains follows, all from one sample in a study of blood T cell repertoires in COVID-19. Sequencing used immunoSEQ multiplex PCR; TCRdb keeps in-frame clones, though not all of them. The sample consists of 200,000 to 300,000 clones, roughly 87% of them appearing once. Material: peripheral blood. The source of these receptors is a woman younger than 45 with acute or convalescent COVID-19. CDR3s include the opening cysteine and the closing phenylalanine or tryptophan. Each record gives: CDR3 protein, CDR3 DNA, clone size, J gene, V gene, D gene. The D gene is left open where the match is weak. Size tells how often a clone was seen (once, few, many) or the class of an expanded clone, and some rows leave it out.

cdr3_aa: CASSDWFAEAEAFF
cdr3_nt: TGTGCCAGCAGTGATTGGTTTGCGGAAGCTGAAGCTTTCTTT
clone_size: once
j_call: TRBJ1-1
v_call: TRBV2
d_call: .

cdr3_aa: CASDRISYEQYF
cdr3_nt: TGTGCCTCAGACAGGATTTCCTACGAGCAGTACTTC
clone_size: .
j_call: TRBJ2-7
v_call: TRBV30
d_call: .

cdr3_aa: CASSVASAGELFF
cdr3_nt: TGTGCCAGCAGTGTAGCGAGCGCCGGGGAGCTGTTTTTT
clone_size: .
j_call: TRBJ2-2
v_call: TRBV11-3
d_call: .

cdr3_aa: CASSVLGGHPYNEQFF
cdr3_nt: TGTGCCAGCAGTGTATTAGGCGGACACCCTTACAATGAGCAGTTCTTC
clone_size: .
j_call: TRBJ2-1
v_call: TRBV2
d_call: .

cdr3_aa: CASSQGAGEKLFF
cdr3_nt: TGTGCCAGTAGCCAGGGGGCTGGCGAAAAACTGTTTTTT
clone_size: few
j_call: TRBJ1-4
v_call: TRBV19
d_call: TRBD1

cdr3_aa: CASSLGGRNEKLFF
cdr3_nt: TGTGCCAGCAGTCTGGGAGGCCGTAATGAAAAACTGTTTTTT
clone_size: once
j_call: TRBJ1-4
v_call: TRBV28
d_call: .

cdr3_aa: CASSLDGLAAGVGNEQFF
cdr3_nt: TGTGCCAGCAGCTTGGATGGTCTAGCAGCGGGAGTCGGAAATGAGCAGTTCTTC
clone_size: .
j_call: TRBJ2-1
v_call: TRBV5-8
d_call: TRBD2

cdr3_aa: CASSLRHTDTQYF
cdr3_nt: TGTGCCAGCAGCTTAAGACACACAGATACGCAGTATTTT
clone_size: .
j_call: TRBJ2-3
v_call: TRBV11-1
d_call: .

cdr3_aa: CARIGTGAYNEQFF
cdr3_nt: TGCGCCAGGATAGGGACAGGGGCCTACAATGAGCAGTTCTTC
clone_size: .
j_call: TRBJ2-1
v_call: TRBV5-1
d_call: TRBD1

cdr3_aa: CASRLVAGADTQYF
cdr3_nt: TGTGCCAGCAGACTGGTGGCGGGAGCAGATACGCAGTATTTT
clone_size: once
j_call: TRBJ2-3
v_call: TRBV5-5
d_call: TRBD2

cdr3_aa: CASGQRITYEQYF
cdr3_nt: TGTGCCAGCGGTCAGAGGATAACCTACGAGCAGTACTTC
clone_size: once
j_call: TRBJ2-7
v_call: TRBV6-5
d_call: .

cdr3_aa: CASSQDMRAVYLYNEQFF
cdr3_nt: TGCGCCAGCAGCCAAGACATGCGAGCGGTTTACTTGTACAATGAGCAGTTCTTC
clone_size: .
j_call: TRBJ2-1
v_call: TRBV4-3
d_call: .

cdr3_aa: CASSSRQGAGGYTF
cdr3_nt: TGTGCCAGCAGCTCAAGACAGGGGGCGGGTGGCTACACCTTC
clone_size: few
j_call: TRBJ1-2
v_call: TRBV5-4
d_call: TRBD1

cdr3_aa: CASSVKTGGLGEKLFF
cdr3_nt: TGTGCCAGCAGCGTTAAGACAGGGGGCTTGGGAGAAAAACTGTTTTTT
clone_size: .
j_call: TRBJ1-4
v_call: TRBV9
d_call: TRBD1

cdr3_aa: CASSLSRGRRLNTEAFF
cdr3_nt: TGTGCCAGCAGTTTATCGCGGGGACGGCGATTGAACACTGAAGCTTTCTTT
clone_size: .
j_call: TRBJ1-1
v_call: TRBV27
d_call: .

cdr3_aa: CASSQAGRPNEQYF
cdr3_nt: TGTGCCAGCAGCCAGGCCGGGAGACCTAACGAGCAGTACTTC
clone_size: .
j_call: TRBJ2-7
v_call: TRBV14
d_call: .

cdr3_aa: CASSSLARGNTEAFF
cdr3_nt: TGTGCCAGCAGCTCACTCGCCAGGGGGAACACTGAAGCTTTCTTT
clone_size: .
j_call: TRBJ1-1
v_call: TRBV7-9
d_call: .

cdr3_aa: CASSLMLGTVAAFF
cdr3_nt: TGTGCCAGCAGCTTAATGCTGGGGACAGTGGCAGCTTTCTTT
clone_size: few
j_call: TRBJ1-1
v_call: TRBV13
d_call: TRBD1

cdr3_aa: CASLGSGSNYEQYF
cdr3_nt: TGTGCCAGCTTAGGTAGTGGGAGTAACTACGAGCAGTACTTC
clone_size: few
j_call: TRBJ2-7
v_call: TRBV27
d_call: .

cdr3_aa: CASSQGVSSGNTIYF
cdr3_nt: TGTGCCAGTAGTCAGGGGGTAAGCTCTGGAAACACCATATATTTT
clone_size: few
j_call: TRBJ1-3
v_call: TRBV19
d_call: TRBD1

cdr3_aa: CASRGQGTNIQYF
cdr3_nt: TGTGCCAGCAGGGGACAGGGGACGAACATTCAGTACTTC
clone_size: .
j_call: TRBJ2-4
v_call: TRBV27
d_call: TRBD1

cdr3_aa: CASSQNLLWDTQYF
cdr3_nt: TGTGCCAGCAGTCAAAACCTACTCTGGGATACGCAGTATTTT
clone_size: .
j_call: TRBJ2-3
v_call: TRBV6-2/TRBV6-3
d_call: .

cdr3_aa: CASTQRRRAGPGQHSYEQYF
cdr3_nt: TGCGCCAGCACCCAGCGGCGCCGAGCGGGGCCGGGACAACACTCCTACGAGCAGTACTTC
clone_size: .
j_call: TRBJ2-7
v_call: TRBV10-2
d_call: .

cdr3_aa: CSVDNSNTEAFF
cdr3_nt: TGCAGCGTTGATAACAGTAACACTGAAGCTTTCTTT
clone_size: .
j_call: TRBJ1-1
v_call: TRBV29-1
d_call: .

cdr3_aa: CASSMLAGGPIYEQFF
cdr3_nt: TGTGCCAGCAGCATGTTAGCGGGAGGGCCTATTTATGAGCAGTTCTTC
clone_size: .
j_call: TRBJ2-1
v_call: TRBV5-4
d_call: TRBD2

cdr3_aa: CASSLLSHGEAEQYF
cdr3_nt: TGTGCCAGCAGTTTATTAAGCCACGGAGAGGCAGAGCAGTACTTC
clone_size: .
j_call: TRBJ2-7
v_call: TRBV27
d_call: .

cdr3_aa: CASSLDTSGGYNEQFF
cdr3_nt: TGTGCCAGCAGCTTAGATACTAGCGGGGGTTACAATGAGCAGTTCTTC
clone_size: .
j_call: TRBJ2-1
v_call: TRBV7-6
d_call: TRBD2

cdr3_aa: CASSEGQGASGNQPQHF
cdr3_nt: TGTGCCAGCAGCGAGGGACAGGGGGCGAGTGGCAATCAGCCCCAGCATTTT
clone_size: .
j_call: TRBJ1-5
v_call: TRBV9
d_call: TRBD1

cdr3_aa: CASSQSGGRDEQYF
cdr3_nt: TGCGCCAGCAGCCAATCCGGGGGTCGGGACGAGCAGTACTTC
clone_size: once
j_call: TRBJ2-7
v_call: TRBV4-3
d_call: .

cdr3_aa: CASRRQGPYNQPQHF
cdr3_nt: TGTGCCAGCAGGCGTCAGGGGCCCTACAATCAGCCCCAGCATTTT
clone_size: .
j_call: TRBJ1-5
v_call: TRBV27
d_call: .

cdr3_aa: CATSDPKRRSYGYTF
cdr3_nt: TGTGCCACCAGTGATCCAAAGAGGCGATCCTATGGCTACACCTTC
clone_size: .
j_call: TRBJ1-2
v_call: TRBV24-1
d_call: .

cdr3_aa: CASSTGYEQYF
cdr3_nt: TGTGCCAGCAGTACAGGCTACGAGCAGTACTTC
clone_size: .
j_call: TRBJ2-7
v_call: TRBV6-5
d_call: .

cdr3_aa: CASSTGARTGTGLGELFF
cdr3_nt: TGTGCCAGCAGCACAGGGGCTAGGACCGGGACAGGGCTAGGGGAGCTGTTTTTT
clone_size: few
j_call: TRBJ2-2
v_call: TRBV9
d_call: TRBD1

cdr3_aa: CACSPGLGYEQYF
cdr3_nt: TGTGCCTGCTCCCCGGGACTGGGCTACGAGCAGTACTTC
clone_size: .
j_call: TRBJ2-7
v_call: TRBV30
d_call: .

cdr3_aa: CASGLQRATDTQYF
cdr3_nt: TGTGCTAGTGGTTTGCAGCGTGCCACAGATACGCAGTATTTT
clone_size: few
j_call: TRBJ2-3
v_call: TRBV12-5
d_call: .

cdr3_aa: CSVSFLGGANVLTF
cdr3_nt: TGCAGCGTCTCGTTTCTCGGTGGGGCCAACGTCCTGACTTTC
clone_size: .
j_call: TRBJ2-6
v_call: TRBV29-1
d_call: .

cdr3_aa: CAWSVSENTEAFF
cdr3_nt: TGTGCCTGGAGTGTCAGTGAGAACACTGAAGCTTTCTTT
clone_size: .
j_call: TRBJ1-1
v_call: TRBV30
d_call: .

cdr3_aa: CASRHRGEPFHGYTF
cdr3_nt: TGTGCCAGCAGGCACAGGGGCGAACCCTTCCATGGCTACACCTTC
clone_size: .
j_call: TRBJ1-2
v_call: TRBV6-6
d_call: TRBD1

cdr3_aa: CATSRDRFNMNTEAFF
cdr3_nt: TGTGCCACCAGCAGAGACAGGTTTAACATGAACACTGAAGCTTTCTTT
clone_size: .
j_call: TRBJ1-1
v_call: TRBV15
d_call: .

cdr3_aa: CASSLLGGGELFF
cdr3_nt: TGTGCCAGCAGTTTACTAGGCGGCGGGGAGCTGTTTTTT
clone_size: .
j_call: TRBJ2-2
v_call: TRBV27
d_call: .

cdr3_aa: CASSRSRGPQETQYF
cdr3_nt: TGTGCCAGCAGCCGGAGTAGGGGCCCCCAAGAGACCCAGTACTTC
clone_size: .
j_call: TRBJ2-5
v_call: TRBV7-2
d_call: .